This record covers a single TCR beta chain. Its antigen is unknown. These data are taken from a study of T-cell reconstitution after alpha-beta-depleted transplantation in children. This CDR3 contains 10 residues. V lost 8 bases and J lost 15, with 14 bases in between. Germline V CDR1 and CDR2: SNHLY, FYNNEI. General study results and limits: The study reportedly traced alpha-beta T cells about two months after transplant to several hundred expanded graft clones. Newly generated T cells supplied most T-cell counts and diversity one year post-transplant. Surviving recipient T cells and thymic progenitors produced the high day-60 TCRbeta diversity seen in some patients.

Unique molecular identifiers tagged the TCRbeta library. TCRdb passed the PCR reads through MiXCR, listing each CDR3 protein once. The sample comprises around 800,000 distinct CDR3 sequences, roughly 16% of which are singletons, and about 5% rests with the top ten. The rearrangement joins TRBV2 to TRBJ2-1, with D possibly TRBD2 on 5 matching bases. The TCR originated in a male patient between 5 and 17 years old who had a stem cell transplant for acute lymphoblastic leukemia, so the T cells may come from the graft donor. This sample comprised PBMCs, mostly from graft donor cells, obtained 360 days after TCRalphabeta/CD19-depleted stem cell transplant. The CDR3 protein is CASSEGSRFF. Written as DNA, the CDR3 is TGTGCCAGCTCCGAGGGCAGCAGGTTCTTC.